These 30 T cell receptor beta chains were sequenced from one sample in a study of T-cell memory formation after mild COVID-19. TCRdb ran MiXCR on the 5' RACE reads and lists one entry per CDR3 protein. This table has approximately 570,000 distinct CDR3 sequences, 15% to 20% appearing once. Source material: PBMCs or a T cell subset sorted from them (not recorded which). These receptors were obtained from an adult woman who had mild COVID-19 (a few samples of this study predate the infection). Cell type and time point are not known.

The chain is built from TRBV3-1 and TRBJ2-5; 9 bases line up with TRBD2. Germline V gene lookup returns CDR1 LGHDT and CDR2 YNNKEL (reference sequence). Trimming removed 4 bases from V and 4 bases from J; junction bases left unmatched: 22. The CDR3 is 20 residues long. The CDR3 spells CASSPRTVRLAAPGRETQYF. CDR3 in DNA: TGTGCCAGCAGCCCTCGGACGGTCCGACTAGCGGCACCTGGAAGAGAGACCCAGTACTTC.

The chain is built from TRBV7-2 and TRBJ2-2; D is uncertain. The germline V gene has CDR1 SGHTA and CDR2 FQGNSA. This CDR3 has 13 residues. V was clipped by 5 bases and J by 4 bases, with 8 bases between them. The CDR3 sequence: CASSAQSTGELFF. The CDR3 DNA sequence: TGTGCCAGCAGCGCGCAGAGCACCGGGGAGCTGTTTTTT.

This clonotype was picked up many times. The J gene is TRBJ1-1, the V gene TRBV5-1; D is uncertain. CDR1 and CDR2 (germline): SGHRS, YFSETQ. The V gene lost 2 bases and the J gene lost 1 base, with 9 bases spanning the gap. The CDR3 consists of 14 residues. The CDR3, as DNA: TGCGCCAGCAGCTTCAGTGGTGGGAACACTGAAGCTTTCTTT. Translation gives CASSFSGGNTEAFF.

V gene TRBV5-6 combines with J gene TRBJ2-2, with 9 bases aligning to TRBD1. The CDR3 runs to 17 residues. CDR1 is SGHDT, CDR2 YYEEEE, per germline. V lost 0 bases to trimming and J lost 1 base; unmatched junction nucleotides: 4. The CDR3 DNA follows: TGTGCCAGCAGCTTGGGGACAGGGGATCTGAACACCGGGGAGCTGTTTTTT. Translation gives CASSLGTGDLNTGELFF.

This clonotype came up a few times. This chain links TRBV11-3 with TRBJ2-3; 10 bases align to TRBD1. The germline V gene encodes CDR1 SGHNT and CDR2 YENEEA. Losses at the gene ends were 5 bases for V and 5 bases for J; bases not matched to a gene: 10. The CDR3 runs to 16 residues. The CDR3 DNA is TGTGCCAGCAGCCCGAGGACAGGGGGAGGAGAAGATACGCAGTATTTT. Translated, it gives CASSPRTGGGEDTQYF.

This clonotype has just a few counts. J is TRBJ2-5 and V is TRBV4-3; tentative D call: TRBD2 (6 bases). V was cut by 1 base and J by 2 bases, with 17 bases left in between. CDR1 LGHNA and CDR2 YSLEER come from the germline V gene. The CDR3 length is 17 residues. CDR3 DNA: TGCGCCAGCAGCCAAGCTGTATCCCGGACTACACAAGAGACCCAGTACTTC. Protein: CASSQAVSRTTQETQYF.

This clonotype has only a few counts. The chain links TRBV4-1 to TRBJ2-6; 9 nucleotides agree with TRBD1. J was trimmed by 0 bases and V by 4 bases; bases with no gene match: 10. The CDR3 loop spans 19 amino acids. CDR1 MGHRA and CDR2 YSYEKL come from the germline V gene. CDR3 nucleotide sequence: TGCGCCAGCAGCCGAGACGCCGGGACAGGGTACTCTGGGGCCAACGTCCTGACTTTC. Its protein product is CASSRDAGTGYSGANVLTF.

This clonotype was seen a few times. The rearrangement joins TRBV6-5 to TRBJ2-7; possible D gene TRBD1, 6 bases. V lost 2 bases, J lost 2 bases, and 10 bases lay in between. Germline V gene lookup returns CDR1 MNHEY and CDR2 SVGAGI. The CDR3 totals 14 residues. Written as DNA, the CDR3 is TGTGCCAGCAGTTACGAACAGGGTCCCTACGAGCAGTACTTC. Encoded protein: CASSYEQGPYEQYF.

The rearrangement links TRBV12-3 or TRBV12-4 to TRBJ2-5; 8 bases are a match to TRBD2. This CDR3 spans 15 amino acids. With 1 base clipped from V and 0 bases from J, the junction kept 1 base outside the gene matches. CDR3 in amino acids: CASSLERGHQETQYF. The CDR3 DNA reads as TGTGCCAGCAGTTTAGAGCGGGGGCACCAAGAGACCCAGTACTTC.

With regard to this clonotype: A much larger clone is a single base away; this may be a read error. The CDR3 nucleotides read TGTGCCAGCAGCCCCGGACAGGGGCACACTGAAGCTTTCTTT. Translation: CASSPGQGHTEAFF. V usage is TRBV7-3 and J usage is TRBJ1-1; TRBD1 aligns across 9 bases. The V gene's germline CDR1 is SGHTA and CDR2 FQGTGA. Germline trimming cut 5 bases from V and 3 bases from J; bases unmatched to any gene: 4. This CDR3 comprises 14 residues.

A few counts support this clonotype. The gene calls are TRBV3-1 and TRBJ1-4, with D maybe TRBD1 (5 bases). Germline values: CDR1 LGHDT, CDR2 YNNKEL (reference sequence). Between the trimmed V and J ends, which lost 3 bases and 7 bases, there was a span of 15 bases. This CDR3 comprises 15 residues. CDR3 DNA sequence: TGTGCCAGCAGCCAGGACCGGGGGACGGCTGAAAAACTGTTTTTT. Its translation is CASSQDRGTAEKLFF.

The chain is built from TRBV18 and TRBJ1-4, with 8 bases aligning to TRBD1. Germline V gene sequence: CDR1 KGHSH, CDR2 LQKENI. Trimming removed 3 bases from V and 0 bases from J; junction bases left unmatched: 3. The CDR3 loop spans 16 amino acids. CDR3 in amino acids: CASSPQGAATNEKLFF. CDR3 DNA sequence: TGTGCCAGCTCACCCCAGGGGGCAGCAACTAATGAAAAACTGTTTTTT.

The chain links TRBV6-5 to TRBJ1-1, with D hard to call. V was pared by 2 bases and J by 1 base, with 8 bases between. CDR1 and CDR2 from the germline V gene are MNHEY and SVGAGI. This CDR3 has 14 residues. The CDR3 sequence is CASSYALGNTEAFF. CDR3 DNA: TGTGCCAGCAGTTACGCCCTCGGGAACACTGAAGCTTTCTTT.

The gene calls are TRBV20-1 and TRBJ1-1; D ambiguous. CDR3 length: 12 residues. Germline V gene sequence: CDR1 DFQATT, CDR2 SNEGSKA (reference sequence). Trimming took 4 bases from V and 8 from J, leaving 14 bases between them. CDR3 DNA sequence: TGCAGTGCTACCGGAGGACGGATCGAAGCTTTCTTT. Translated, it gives CSATGGRIEAFF.

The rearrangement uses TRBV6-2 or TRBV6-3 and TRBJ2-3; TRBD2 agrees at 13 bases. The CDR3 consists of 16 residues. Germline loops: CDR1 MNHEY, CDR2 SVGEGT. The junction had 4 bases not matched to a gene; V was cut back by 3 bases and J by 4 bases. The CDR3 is CASSYPTSGGPDTQYF. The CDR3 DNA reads TGTGCCAGCAGTTATCCGACTAGCGGGGGGCCAGATACGCAGTATTTT.

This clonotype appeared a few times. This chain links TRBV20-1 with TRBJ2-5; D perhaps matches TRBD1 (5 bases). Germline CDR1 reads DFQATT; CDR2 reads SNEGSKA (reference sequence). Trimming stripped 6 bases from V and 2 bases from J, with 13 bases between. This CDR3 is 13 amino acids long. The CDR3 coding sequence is TGCAGTGCGCTTATGACAGAGCAAGAGACCCAGTACTTC. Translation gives CSALMTEQETQYF.

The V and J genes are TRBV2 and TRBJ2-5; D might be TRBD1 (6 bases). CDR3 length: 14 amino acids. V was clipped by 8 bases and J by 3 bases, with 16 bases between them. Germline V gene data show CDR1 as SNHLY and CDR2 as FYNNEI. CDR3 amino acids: CASDGWAGEETQYF. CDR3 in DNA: TGTGCCAGCGACGGATGGGCAGGGGAAGAGACCCAGTACTTC.

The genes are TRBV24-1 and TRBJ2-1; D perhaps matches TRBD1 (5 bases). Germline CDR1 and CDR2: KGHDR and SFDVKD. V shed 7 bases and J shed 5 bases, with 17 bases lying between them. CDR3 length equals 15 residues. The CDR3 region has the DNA TGTGCCACCAGCCCCAGCCGCCCGGACAACAATGAGCAGTTCTTC. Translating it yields CATSPSRPDNNEQFF.

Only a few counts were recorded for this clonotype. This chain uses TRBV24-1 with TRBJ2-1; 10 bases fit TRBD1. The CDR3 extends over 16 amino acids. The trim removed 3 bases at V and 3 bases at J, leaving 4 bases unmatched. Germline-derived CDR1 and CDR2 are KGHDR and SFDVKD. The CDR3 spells CATSDLGQGSYNEQFF. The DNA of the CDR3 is TGTGCCACCAGTGATCTGGGACAGGGGAGCTACAATGAGCAGTTCTTC.

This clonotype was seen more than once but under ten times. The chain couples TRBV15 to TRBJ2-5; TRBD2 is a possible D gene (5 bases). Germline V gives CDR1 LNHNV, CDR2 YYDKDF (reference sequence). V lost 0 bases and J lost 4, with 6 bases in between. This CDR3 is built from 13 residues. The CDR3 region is CATSREAGETQYF. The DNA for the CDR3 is TGTGCCACCAGCAGAGAGGCGGGAGAGACCCAGTACTTC.

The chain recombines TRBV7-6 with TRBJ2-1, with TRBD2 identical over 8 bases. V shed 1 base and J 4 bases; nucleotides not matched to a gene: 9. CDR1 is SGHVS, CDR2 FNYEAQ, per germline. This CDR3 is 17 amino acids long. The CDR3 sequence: CASSLGTAGGLYNEQFF. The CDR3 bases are TGTGCCAGCAGCTTAGGCACTGCGGGGGGTCTTTACAATGAGCAGTTCTTC.

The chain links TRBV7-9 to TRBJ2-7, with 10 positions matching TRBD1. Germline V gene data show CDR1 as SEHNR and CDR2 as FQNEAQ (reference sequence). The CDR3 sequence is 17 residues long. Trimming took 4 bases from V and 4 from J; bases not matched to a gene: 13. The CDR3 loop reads CASSYGPGQGGAYEQYF. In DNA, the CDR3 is TGTGCCAGCAGCTACGGGCCCGGACAGGGGGGAGCATACGAGCAGTACTTC.

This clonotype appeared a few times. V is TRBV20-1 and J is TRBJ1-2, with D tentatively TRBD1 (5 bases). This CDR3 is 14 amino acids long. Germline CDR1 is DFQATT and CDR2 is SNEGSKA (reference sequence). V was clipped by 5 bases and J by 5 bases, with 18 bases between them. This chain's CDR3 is CSAPPTGARYGYTF. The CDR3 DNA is TGCAGTGCTCCCCCGACCGGGGCCCGATATGGCTACACCTTC.

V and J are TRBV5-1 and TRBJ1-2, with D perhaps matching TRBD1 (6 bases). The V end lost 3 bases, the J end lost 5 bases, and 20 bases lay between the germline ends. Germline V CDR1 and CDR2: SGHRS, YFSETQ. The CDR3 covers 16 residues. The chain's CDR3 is CASSWTDGNKMYGYTF. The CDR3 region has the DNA TGCGCCAGCAGCTGGACAGACGGGAATAAGATGTATGGCTACACCTTC.

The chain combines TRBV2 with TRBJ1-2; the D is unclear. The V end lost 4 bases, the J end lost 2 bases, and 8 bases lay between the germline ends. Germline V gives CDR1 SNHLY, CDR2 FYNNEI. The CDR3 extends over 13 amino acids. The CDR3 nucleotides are TGTGCCAGCAGTGTAAGAGGGAACTATGGCTACACCTTC. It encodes CASSVRGNYGYTF. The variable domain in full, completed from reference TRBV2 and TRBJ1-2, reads EPEVTQTPSHQVTQMGQEVILRCVPISNHLYFYWYRQILGQKVEFLVSFYNNEISEKSEIFDDQFSVERPDGSNFTLKIRSTKLEDSAMYFCASSVRGNYGYTFGSGTRLTVV.

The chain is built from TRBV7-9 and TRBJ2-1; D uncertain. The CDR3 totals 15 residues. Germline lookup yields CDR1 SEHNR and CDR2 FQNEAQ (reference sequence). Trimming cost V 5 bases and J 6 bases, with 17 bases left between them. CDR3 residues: CASSHPDPLFNEQFF. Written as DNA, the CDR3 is TGTGCCAGCAGCCACCCCGATCCTTTGTTCAATGAGCAGTTCTTC.

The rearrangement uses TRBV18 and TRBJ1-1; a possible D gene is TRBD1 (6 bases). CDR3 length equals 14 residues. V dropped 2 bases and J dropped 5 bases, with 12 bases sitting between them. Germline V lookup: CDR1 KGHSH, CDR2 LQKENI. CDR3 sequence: CASSPDKGGTEAFF. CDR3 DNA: TGTGCCAGCTCACCAGATAAGGGGGGGACTGAAGCTTTCTTT. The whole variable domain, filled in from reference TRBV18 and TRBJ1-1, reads NAGVMQNPRHLVRRRGQEARLRCSPMKGHSHVYWYRQLPEEGLKFMVYLQKENIIDESGMPKERFSAEFPKEGPSILRIQQVVRGDSAAYFCASSPDKGGTEAFFGQGTRLTVV.

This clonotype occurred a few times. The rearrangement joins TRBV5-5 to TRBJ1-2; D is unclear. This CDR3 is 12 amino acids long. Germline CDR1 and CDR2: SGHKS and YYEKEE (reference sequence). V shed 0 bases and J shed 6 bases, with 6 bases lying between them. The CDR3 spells CASSLVFNGYTF. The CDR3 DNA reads TGTGCCAGCAGCTTGGTATTCAATGGCTACACCTTC.

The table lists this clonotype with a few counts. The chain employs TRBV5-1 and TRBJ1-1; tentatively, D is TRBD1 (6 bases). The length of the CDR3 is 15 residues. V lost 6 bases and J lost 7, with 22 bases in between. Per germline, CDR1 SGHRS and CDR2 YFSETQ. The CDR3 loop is CASTLGGPSLSEAFF. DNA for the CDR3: TGCGCCAGCACCCTAGGGGGACCCAGCCTTAGTGAAGCTTTCTTT.

The CDR3 coding sequence is TGTGCCAGCAGCTACGAAGGGGGGGAGACCCAGTACTTC. Its protein is CASSYEGGETQYF. The V gene is TRBV7-9, the J gene TRBJ2-5; D tentatively fits TRBD1 or TRBD2 (6 bases each). This CDR3 contains 13 residues. V was trimmed by 4 bases and J by 5 bases, leaving 11 bases between them. Germline assignment: CDR1 SEHNR and CDR2 FQNEAQ (reference sequence).